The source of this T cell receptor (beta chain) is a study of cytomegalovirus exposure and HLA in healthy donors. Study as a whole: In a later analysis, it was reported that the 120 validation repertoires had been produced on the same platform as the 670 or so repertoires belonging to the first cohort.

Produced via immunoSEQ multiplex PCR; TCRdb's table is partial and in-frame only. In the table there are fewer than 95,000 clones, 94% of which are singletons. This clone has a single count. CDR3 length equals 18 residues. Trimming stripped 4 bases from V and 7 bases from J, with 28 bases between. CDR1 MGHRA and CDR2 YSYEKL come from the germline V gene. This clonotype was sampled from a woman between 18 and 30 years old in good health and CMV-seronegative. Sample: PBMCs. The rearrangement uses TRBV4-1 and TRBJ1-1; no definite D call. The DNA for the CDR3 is TGCGCCAGCAGCCTCCTCGCGTTAGAGCGGAGCCGGGGAGATGAAGCTTTCTTT. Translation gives CASSLLALERSRGDEAFF.